The TCR beta chain under discussion was sequenced for a study of cytomegalovirus exposure and HLA in healthy donors (dated by TCRdb to 2016 to 2017). Describing the broader study: An earlier analysis of several hundred of the donors reported roughly 270 Gb of sequence data and 117 million unique TCR beta sequences from around 200 million T cells. An early release covering about 600 HLA-typed donors comprised 300 to 350 gigabases of sequencing data and tens of millions of unique TCR sequences. Among the roughly 390 genotyped donors, about 83% belonged to the genetic ancestry cluster associated with self-reported Caucasian donors. The aim of the study was to test whether cataloging public T cell receptors could identify signatures of past pathogen exposure. The T cell repertoires of 666 subjects were profiled by immunosequencing and related to cytomegalovirus serostatus. In addition to the first cohort of roughly 700 subjects, a separate validation cohort of around 110 different subjects was used. To predict cytomegalovirus infection status, the study combined high-throughput TCR immunosequencing, statistical association of individual TCRs with disease status, and machine learning. To study patterns of TCR occurrence, a later analysis re-analyzed previously published TCR beta repertoires from more than 550 donors and added high-resolution HLA genotyping. Rather than drawing on any new phenotypic data, the later analysis identified candidate immune exposures from TCR beta sequences and the way those sequences occurred across donors. An earlier analysis of a few hundred of the donors applied high-throughput TCR beta sequencing to assess whether each TCR beta V gene segment acted as functional or pseudogenic. Donor age, sex, ethnicity and CMV serostatus were compiled together with the repertoire data. A later genetic analysis took genome-wide SNP genotypes for about 55% of the roughly 670 donors and used that subset as a discovery cohort. All discovery cohort repertoires had been generated using a single sequencing platform. HLA typing covered class I and class II loci at four-digit resolution. Typing coverage differed by locus: A, B, C, DRB1 and DQB1 were typed in about 620-630 donors, DQA1 in about 550, DPA1 in 600 to 610, and DPB1 in roughly 470. A handful of DR-DQ haplotypes were handled as single units for association and clustering because linkage in the cohort was strong. On average, around 230,000 unique TCR beta nucleotide sequences were sequenced per donor among some 420 genotyped donors of the cohort, with roughly 19% of those sequences being non-productive.

The count of this clone is one. The antigen it binds to is not known. The input lacks base qualities; no much larger clone sits a single base away. The cohort was made up of approximately 700 healthy bone marrow donors. Cohort members were all nominally healthy when sampled, although unrecorded immune exposures were likely present. The donor was CMV seropositive and was included in the group of 250 to 350 seropositive cohort members. Every donor gave a peripheral blood sample, and the peripheral blood mononuclear cells from that sample were used for TCR beta sequencing. The Qiagen DNeasy Blood Extraction Kit was used to extract genomic DNA from the blood cell samples. What the study reported, not specific to this receptor: In a later analysis, the rate of TCR association differed among HLA loci, with DRB1 alleles having the most associated TCRs and HLA-C alleles having the fewest. According to a later analysis, parvovirus B19, influenza, CMV and Epstein-Barr virus appeared linked to several top co-occurrence clusters. A further reported finding was that TCR beta sequences accurately predicted the HLA-A and HLA-B alleles for most subjects in the first cohort. In a later analysis, most CMV-associated TCR beta chains were found to appear HLA-restricted, with HLA associations seemingly driven largely by CMV exposure. Most TCR sequences were seen in very few donors, while some public TCRs were found in many individuals. A cluster of highly shared sequence variants was judged likely to be a technical artifact of the sequencing pipeline. Cytomegalovirus status was reported to be diagnosed by the classifier with high specificity and sensitivity in both the original and validation cohorts. A total of about 150 TCR beta chains were listed by the study as associated with cytomegalovirus. In an earlier analysis of around 600 of the donors, most TCR beta V segments appeared in productive rearrangements about 87% or about 30% of the time, broadly matching IMGT annotations. In a later analysis, HLA-associated TCR beta chains were found to be more clonally expanded and to have lower generation probabilities than equally common non-associated chains. In a later analysis, about 17,000 TCR beta sequences were associated with specific HLA alleles at a false discovery rate of 0.05. Linkage disequilibrium might explain the correlated functional status among segregating V segments, but an unknown experimental factor could not be ruled out. This cohort had only TCR beta chains sequenced, and the lack of alpha or paired-chain data limited which features could be detected. V-gene and J-gene trimming of TCR beta chains was associated with a missense DCLRE1C variant in a later genetic analysis, and the association was replicated in an independent cohort. HLA typing was unavailable for some donors at each locus, so association tests used only the typed subset. Because counts were too low, about 15 rarely observed V segments, including chromosome 9 orphons, were left out of the earlier analysis of some 640 of the donors. A later genetic analysis reported fewer N-insertions in productive TCRs among donors in an Asian-associated ancestry cluster than the roughly 620-donor mean. When HLA alleles, especially DR and DQ, strongly co-occurred, TCR associations were difficult to assign to individual alleles. For the cohort, immune exposure information was limited to CMV serostatus. The authors suggested that the approach could potentially be extended to other disease states and immunological phenotypes. Three of the identified cytomegalovirus-associated TCR beta chains were confirmed in vitro to be specific for cytomegalovirus antigens. Roughly uniform sequencing depth across donors was assumed in presence/absence analyses, although this assumption may not hold.

Libraries came from the immunoSEQ multiplex PCR assay. A mixture of 60 forward primers for TCR Vbeta segments and 13 reverse primers for TCR Jbeta segments was used in the multiplex PCR. Amplification of the CDR3 region of rearranged TCR beta genes was performed with a multiplex PCR assay on genomic DNA. Amplified TCR beta libraries were sequenced as 87-base-pair reads on the Illumina HiSeq System. Regarding the original processing steps: A later analysis counted tens of millions of unique TCR beta chains across the 666 repertoires, and some 11 million of these chains were shared by at least two donors. A nearest-neighbor algorithm error-corrected the raw reads and collapsed the reads into unique sequences, merging closely related sequences to remove PCR and sequencing errors. V, D and J gene segments were assigned by aligning CDR3 sequences to IMGT reference sequences. Each retained sequence needed at least a six-nucleotide match to both a V gene segment and a J gene segment. A rearrangement counted as productive if the CDR3 had no stop codons and remained in frame with V and J, and every other rearrangement counted as non-productive. CDR3 was defined by IMGT convention, running from the second conserved V-encoded cysteine to the conserved J-encoded phenylalanine. The earlier analysis of 550 to 650 of the donors excluded any sequence lacking an unambiguous match to a single V gene segment. In an earlier analysis of several hundred of the donors, a V segment was called functional when productive rearrangements were above 56.7%, and segregating when the standard deviation between donors exceeded 5%. To diagnose cytomegalovirus status from the catalog of TCR beta chain sequences, a statistical classification framework was built. In a later analysis, TCR nucleotide sequences were compared against IMGT/GENE-DB human TR gene sequences so that V and J genes could be assigned. A later analysis assigned CDR3 sequences and most-parsimonious VDJ recombination scenarios with the TCRdist pipeline. A later analysis defined each TCR beta chain by its CDR3 amino acid sequence plus V-gene family, and excluded reads lacking a unique V-gene family. In a later analysis, 500 to 700 highly shared, low-generation-probability nucleotide sequences were removed to address suspected cross-contamination and a sequencing artifact. For each public chain, a later analysis derived a clonal expansion index from normalized ranks of inferred template counts within each repertoire. Generation probabilities in a later analysis came from a VDJ recombination model fitted to out-of-frame rearrangements, and those results were checked against IGoR. Hypergeometric tests were used in a later analysis to score TCR-TCR, TCR-HLA and TCR-CMV co-occurrence, with a repertoire-size bias correction applied to the TCR pairs. To estimate false discovery rates, a later analysis permuted the HLA or CMV assignments 20 times. In a later analysis, co-occurring TCRs were grouped with DBSCAN, and TCRdist sequence similarity was added when clustering was performed within HLA-allele-positive subsets. Co-occurrence clustering excluded repertoires with fewer than 30,000 or more than 120,000 public chains, plus five with anomalous nucleotide sharing. TCRdb stores this immuneACCESS table with in-frame sequences only. Part of the clones is absent; in the studies checked, under half of the shortfall reflects unresolved V genes, and no reason is known for the rest. The V and J calls and the clone size are those of that table, but D and trimming were determined from the DNA. This sample comprises some 210,000 clones, roughly 80% of them detected only once. The leading ten clones occupy approximately 2% of the sample.

The specimen was PBMCs. The clonotype comes from a woman in her 30s in good health and CMV-seropositive.

CDR3 protein: CASRISGRDEQYF. In nucleotides, the sequence is TGTGCCAGTAGAATTTCCGGGAGGGACGAGCAGTACTTC. The sequence joins TRBV19 to TRBJ2-7, with 8 bases matching TRBD2. The germline V gene (reference sequence) specifies LNHDA as CDR1 and SQIVND as CDR2. Compared with germline, V lacks 6 bases and J lacks 5 bases; bases without a gene match: 6. From the cysteine through the phenylalanine, the CDR3 covers 13 amino acids. Only CDR3 DNA remains: 39 bases, in frame from the first base.